These 5 T cell receptor beta chains were all obtained from the same sample, sequenced in a study of control samples from healthy donors and cancer patients. Some clones are missing from TCRdb's copy, which holds only in-frame ones; the method was immunoSEQ multiplex PCR. The sample has 60,000 or so clones, roughly 95% seen once. The sequenced sample was blood. Receptor source: a woman younger than 35 in good health.

The V and J genes are TRBV2 and TRBJ2-5; tentatively, D is TRBD1 or TRBD2 (5 bases each). The V end lost 5 bases, the J end lost 4 bases, and 20 bases lay between the germline ends. The CDR3 totals 16 residues. Germline V CDR1 and CDR2: SNHLY, FYNNEI. CDR3: CASSSGTRAGIETQYF. Written as DNA, the CDR3 is TGTGCCAGCAGTTCCGGGACCAGGGCCGGAATAGAGACCCAGTACTTC. The complete variable domain, with remaining parts taken from reference TRBV2 and TRBJ2-5, reads EPEVTQTPSHQVTQMGQEVILRCVPISNHLYFYWYRQILGQKVEFLVSFYNNEISEKSEIFDDQFSVERPDGSNFTLKIRSTKLEDSAMYFCASSSGTRAGIETQYFGPGTRLLVL.

The chain uses TRBV28 and TRBJ2-7; perhaps D is TRBD1 or TRBD2 (5 bases each). This CDR3 has 14 amino acids. CDR1 is MDHEN and CDR2 is SYDVKM in the germline V gene. V lost 1 base to trimming and J lost 3 bases, with 10 bases between them. The CDR3 is CASSLSGPNYEQYF. The CDR3, as DNA: TGTGCCAGCAGTTTATCGGGACCCAACTACGAGCAGTACTTC.

The V gene is TRBV5-8, the J gene TRBJ1-1; 7 nucleotides line up with TRBD1. Germline CDR1 and CDR2: SGHTS and YDEGEE. With 4 bases clipped from V and 1 base from J, the junction kept 7 bases outside the gene matches. The CDR3 runs 15 residues. As DNA, the CDR3 is TGTGCCAGCAGCCCTAGACAGGGCAAGAACACTGAAGCTTTCTTT. This translates into CASSPRQGKNTEAFF.

The chain uses TRBV28 and TRBJ2-3; possible D gene TRBD2, 6 bases. The CDR3 contains 16 residues. Germline CDR1 is MDHEN and CDR2 is SYDVKM. Deletions cut 4 bases from V and 0 bases from J, with 14 bases between. The CDR3 region is CASSSPWEASTDTQYF. The CDR3 coding sequence is TGTGCCAGCAGTTCTCCTTGGGAGGCCAGCACAGATACGCAGTATTTT. The full variable domain, its missing parts supplied by reference TRBV28 and TRBJ2-3, is DVKVTQSSRYLVKRTGEKVFLECVQDMDHENMFWYRQDPGLGLRLIYFSYDVKMKEKGDIPEGYSVSREKKERFSLILESASTNQTSMYLCASSSPWEASTDTQYFGPGTRLTVL.

The CDR3 nucleotides read TGTGCCAGCAGCGTGGGGAATACCTACGAGCAGTACTTC. This translates into CASSVGNTYEQYF. The rearrangement links TRBV5-6 to TRBJ2-7, with D uncertain. In germline, CDR1 is SGHDT, CDR2 YYEEEE. V was shortened by 4 bases and J by 2 bases, with 10 bases between the two germline ends. CDR3 length: 13 amino acids.